These 21 T cell receptor beta chains were all obtained from the same sample, sequenced in a study of shared T cell receptors in the human thymus. Assay used: immunoSEQ multiplex PCR; TCRdb lists only in-frame clones, some missing. The sample has approximately 68,000 clones, roughly 95% seen once. Sequencing was done on a sample of thymocytes. The receptors come from a human donor.

In DNA form, the CDR3 reads TGTGCCAGCAGCGTAGGTCTGTCAGCGGGGGGGTCCCCAGATACGCAGTATTTT. This encodes CASSVGLSAGGSPDTQYF. The chain carries TRBV9 and TRBJ2-3; 10 positions match TRBD2. J was trimmed by 4 bases and V by 0 bases; bases with no gene match: 11. This CDR3 region has 18 residues. Per the germline V gene, CDR1 is SGDLS and CDR2 is YYNGEE.

The V gene is TRBV27, the J gene TRBJ1-2; 7 bases are a match to TRBD1. Trimming removed 3 bases from V and 4 bases from J; junction bases left unmatched: 8. CDR1 and CDR2 from the germline V gene are MNHEY and SMNVEV (reference sequence). This CDR3 region has 15 residues. Here the CDR3 DNA reads TGTGCCAGCAGTTTCTCCGACAGGGTAGGCTATGGCTACACCTTC. Protein sequence: CASSFSDRVGYGYTF.

This sequence joins TRBV29-1 and TRBJ1-2; no definite D call. The CDR3 is 14 amino acids. Trimming shortened V by 3 bases and J by 2 bases, and 13 bases separated the two germline ends. CDR1 and CDR2 (germline): SQVTM, ANQGSEA. This chain's CDR3 is CSVEIAGNNYGYTF. As DNA, the CDR3 is TGCAGCGTTGAGATCGCAGGAAACAACTATGGCTACACCTTC.

Comment on this clone: Sequence at one end of the junction differs from germline and may be a read error. The chain couples TRBV7-4 to TRBJ2-1, with D perhaps TRBD1 (7 bases). The CDR3 is 13 amino acids. Germline assignment: CDR1 SGHVT and CDR2 SQSDAQ. The CDR3 bases are TGTGCCAGCAGCTTAGGCAGGGGGGCGATGCAAGTCTTC. Translating gives CASSLGRGAMQVF.

The chain carries TRBV4-3 and TRBJ2-3, with D possibly matching TRBD2 (5 bases). Trimming removed 0 bases from V and 4 bases from J, with 17 bases in between. CDR3 length equals 17 residues. Germline values: CDR1 LGHNA, CDR2 YSLEER. CDR3 nucleotide sequence: TGCGCCAGCAGCCAAGATAGGGAACACGGGGTTTCAGATACGCAGTATTTT. Translating it yields CASSQDREHGVSDTQYF.

The genes are TRBV28 and TRBJ2-3; possibly TRBD2 for D (7 bases). The CDR3 runs 15 residues. Germline CDR1 is MDHEN and CDR2 is SYDVKM. With 5 bases removed from V and 3 bases from J, the gap between germline ends came to 15 bases. The CDR3 loop reads CASSLPRGGTDTQYF. The CDR3 DNA is TGTGCCAGCAGTCTCCCGAGGGGGGGGACAGATACGCAGTATTTT.

The chain employs TRBV28 and TRBJ2-7; TRBD2 matches 7 bases. The CDR3 runs to 18 residues. Germline CDR1 and CDR2: MDHEN and SYDVKM. With V trimmed by 7 bases and J by 5 bases, 23 bases remained unmatched. CDR3 in DNA: TGTGCCAGCATTCCGGGTCGAAGCTCCGGGACTACACTTCACGAGCAGTACTTC. It is translated as CASIPGRSSGTTLHEQYF. The full variable domain, in which reference TRBV28 and TRBJ2-7 provide the parts outside the CDR3, is DVKVTQSSRYLVKRTGEKVFLECVQDMDHENMFWYRQDPGLGLRLIYFSYDVKMKEKGDIPEGYSVSREKKERFSLILESASTNQTSMYLCASIPGRSSGTTLHEQYFGPGTRLTVT.

The chain employs TRBV28 and TRBJ2-5; the match to TRBD2 covers 9 bases. The J segment lost 5 bases and the V segment lost 3 bases, leaving 4 bases of the junction unmatched. Germline loops: CDR1 MDHEN, CDR2 SYDVKM. The CDR3 loop spans 14 amino acids. Here the CDR3 reads CASSFAGGWETQYF. The DNA of the CDR3 is TGTGCCAGCAGTTTTGCGGGGGGGTGGGAGACCCAGTACTTC.

The J gene is TRBJ2-7, the V gene TRBV19; TRBD1 matches 9 bases. Per the germline V gene, CDR1 is LNHDA and CDR2 is SQIVND (reference sequence). Germline trimming cut 5 bases from V and 7 bases from J; bases unmatched to any gene: 6. The CDR3 runs 13 residues. CDR3 DNA sequence: TGTGCCAGTAGTCTGACAGGGGGAAGTGAGCAGTACTTC. Translating it yields CASSLTGGSEQYF.

V usage is TRBV14 and J usage is TRBJ1-1, with 7 nucleotides matching TRBD1. V lost 0 bases to trimming and J lost 2 bases; unmatched junction nucleotides: 12. Germline V gene lookup returns CDR1 SGHDN and CDR2 FVKESK. This CDR3 has 18 amino acids. CDR3: CASSQDIPGQSLNTEAFF. The CDR3 bases are TGTGCCAGCAGCCAAGATATCCCGGGACAGAGTCTTAACACTGAAGCTTTCTTT. The complete variable domain, with remaining parts taken from reference TRBV14 and TRBJ1-1, reads EAGVTQFPSHSVIEKGQTVTLRCDPISGHDNLYWYRRVMGKEIKFLLHFVKESKQDESGMPNNRFLAERTGGTYSTLKVQPAELEDSGVYFCASSQDIPGQSLNTEAFFGQGTRLTVV.

The chain couples TRBV7-9 to TRBJ1-1; weak D call: TRBD1 (5 bases). The CDR3 length is 14 residues. Trimming stripped 4 bases from V and 4 bases from J, with 13 bases between. Germline V gives CDR1 SEHNR, CDR2 FQNEAQ (reference sequence). CDR3 residues: CASSYTAGSTEAFF. DNA for the CDR3: TGTGCCAGCAGCTACACAGCAGGGAGCACTGAAGCTTTCTTT.

A single count supports this clone. This chain links TRBV29-1 with TRBJ1-1; no clear D gene. V gave up 0 bases and J gave up 9 bases, with 11 bases separating them. The CDR3 is 12 residues long. Germline loops: CDR1 SQVTM, CDR2 ANQGSEA. The CDR3 bases are TGCAGCGTTGAAGATAGGTGCTCCCAAGCTTTCTTT. Translation: CSVEDRCSQAFF.

V and J are TRBV7-3 and TRBJ1-4; D is uncertain. Trimming removed 5 bases from V and 8 bases from J, with 12 bases in between. Per germline, CDR1 SGHTA and CDR2 FQGTGA. The CDR3 is made up of 13 amino acids. Here the CDR3 reads CASSRVDGEKLFF. The DNA for the CDR3 is TGTGCCAGCAGCCGTGTCGATGGGGAAAAACTGTTTTTT.

The CDR3 DNA reads as TGCGCCAGCAGCCAATTCAGCGCTTATGGCTACACCTTC. Translated: CASSQFSAYGYTF. The chain couples TRBV4-1 to TRBJ1-2; the D is unclear. Germline CDR1 reads MGHRA; CDR2 reads YSYEKL. CDR3 length: 13 amino acids. The V end was cut by 2 bases, the J end by 5 bases, with 9 bases between.

The chain employs TRBV4-2 and TRBJ2-1, with 11 bases identical to TRBD2. The V and J ends lost 3 bases and 8 bases, in that order; junction bases with no gene match: 21. Germline CDR1 reads LGHNA; CDR2 reads YNFKEQ. The CDR3 contains 20 residues. In nucleotides, the CDR3 is TGTGCCAGCAGCCAGCGGGACAGGGAATCAAGTACTAGCGGGGGCGATGAGCAGTTCTTC. This encodes CASSQRDRESSTSGGDEQFF.

The chain combines TRBV19 with TRBJ1-5; the D gene is possibly TRBD1 (6 bases). V shed 1 base and J shed 2 bases, with 18 bases lying between them. This CDR3 has 18 amino acids. The V gene's germline CDR1 is LNHDA and CDR2 SQIVND (reference sequence). CDR3 loop: CASSIGHRVPLGNQPQHF. In nucleotides, the CDR3 is TGTGCCAGTAGTATAGGCCACAGGGTACCCCTGGGCAATCAGCCCCAGCATTTT.

The chain joins TRBV19 to TRBJ1-2; unclear D gene. With 8 bases removed from V and 0 bases from J, the gap between germline ends came to 13 bases. This CDR3 contains 14 residues. The germline V gene has CDR1 LNHDA and CDR2 SQIVND (reference sequence). In DNA, the CDR3 is TGTGCCAGTGGAAAACAGAAGGCTAACTATGGCTACACCTTC. Residues: CASGKQKANYGYTF.

This clone was counted a single time. V and J are TRBV5-4 and TRBJ2-3, with 11 bases fitting TRBD2. The CDR3 consists of 15 residues. V gave up 3 bases and J gave up 2 bases; unmatched junction bases: 2. Germline CDR1 is SGHNT and CDR2 is YYREEE (reference sequence). CDR3 bases: TGTGCCAGCAGCTCGGGACTAGCGGACACAGATACGCAGTATTTT. Translating it yields CASSSGLADTDTQYF.

This clone has a single count. An end of the junction does not agree with germline; a read error may underlie this. The genes are TRBV7-3 and TRBJ2-7; 7 bases line up with TRBD2. This CDR3 spans 13 amino acids. Germline V gene sequence: CDR1 SGHTA, CDR2 FQGTGA. Here the CDR3 reads CASSPRPGDGRSF. The CDR3 coding sequence is TGTGCCAGCAGCCCCCGGCCGGGGGACGGGAGGTCCTTC.

The V and J genes are TRBV12-5 and TRBJ1-4; D is undetermined. CDR1 is LGHNT, CDR2 FRNRAP, per germline. This CDR3 has 15 amino acids. V lost 0 bases, J lost 0 bases, and 5 bases lay in between. Here the CDR3 DNA reads TGTGCTAGTGGTTTGGTACCGGCAACTAATGAAAAACTGTTTTTT. This codes for CASGLVPATNEKLFF.

This clone was recorded only once. The chain is built from TRBV9 and TRBJ2-1; TRBD1 aligns across 9 bases. Trimming at V came to 4 bases and at J to 9 bases, leaving 17 bases not matched to a gene. The CDR3 spans 17 residues. The germline CDR1 and CDR2 sequences are SGDLS and YYNGEE. The CDR3 here is CASSPLKDRGGLSEQFF. CDR3 in DNA: TGTGCCAGCAGCCCTCTTAAGGACAGGGGCGGGTTGAGTGAGCAGTTCTTC.